The sequence of this T cell receptor (beta chain) was determined in a study of identifying expanded T cells in peripheral blood. This CDR3 is built from 17 residues. The V gene's germline CDR1 is MGHRA and CDR2 YSYEKL. With V trimmed by 2 bases and J by 0 bases, 7 bases remained unmatched. Assay: immunoSEQ multiplex PCR; the TCRdb copy retains only in-frame clones and omits some. In the table there are tens of thousands of clones, 89% of which are singletons. This chain connects TRBV4-1 to TRBJ2-3; 8 bases fit TRBD2. This receptor was taken from a person aged 18 to 75 in good health. Sequencing was performed on blood. This CDR3 reads CASSQLIAGLSTDTQYF. The DNA of the CDR3 is TGCGCCAGCAGCCAACTAATAGCGGGGCTTAGCACAGATACGCAGTATTTT.